The present T cell receptor (beta chain) was sequenced within a study of regulatory T cells in long-lasting Graves disease. This clonotype was observed at least ten times. Its cognate antigen is unknown. The time point: newly diagnosed GD, antithyroid drugs for less than 3 months. From PBMCs, RNA was extracted and then used to make the TCR library. The CDR3 runs to 12 residues. V lost 5 bases, J lost 4 bases, and 6 bases lay in between. Points from the study as a whole: Persistent patients shared more public clonotypes (around 2,500) than newly diagnosed patients (about 1,000). Relative to newly diagnosed Graves' patients, persistent ones had lower TCR diversity.

According to the study, TCR beta libraries were built with iRepertoire HTBI primers and CDR3-region Arm-PCR. TCRdb fed the multiplex PCR reads into MiXCR, producing one record per CDR3 protein. The data contain 370,000 or so distinct CDR3 sequences, 15% to 20% of them singletons. These data also featured in a second study, about T cells in Graves' hyperthyroidism and ophthalmopathy. That paper notes: Ophthalmopathy was told apart from stable hyperthyroidism by a 13 V-J model.

The chain is built from TRBV12-3 or TRBV12-4 and TRBJ1-5; D is perhaps TRBD1 (5 bases). The material was peripheral blood mononuclear cells (PBMCs), obtained at new diagnosis, from a patient treated with antithyroid drugs. This sequence was found in a woman younger than 35 with Graves disease. Here the CDR3 DNA reads TGTGCCAGCAGTGGGGCTAATCAGCCCCAGCATTTT. Translated: CASSGANQPQHF.